This T cell receptor beta chain was sequenced in a study of T cell responses to AZD1222 COVID-19 vaccine. Deletions cut 2 bases from V and 0 bases from J, with 9 bases between. The CDR3 sequence is 14 residues long. From germline, CDR1 is SGHRS and CDR2 YFSETQ. This clone was recorded only once. Its antigen is still unknown. Study-wide results and limits: CD4 TCRs associated with vaccination spanned spike, dominating at 160-218 and 743-854.

Using immunoSEQ multiplex PCR, the repertoire was profiled, and TCRdb retains in-frame clones only, with some absent. The sample holds some 200,000 clones; approximately 89% are singletons and the top ten take around 3%. V and J are TRBV5-1 and TRBJ2-7; no firm D call. The clonotype was recovered from an adult who received the AZD1222 COVID-19 vaccine. The sample here was peripheral blood, taken 28 days after the second AZD1222 dose. DNA for the CDR3: TGCGCCAGCAGCTTCGGCACCAACTCCTACGAGCAGTACTTC. Protein sequence: CASSFGTNSYEQYF.